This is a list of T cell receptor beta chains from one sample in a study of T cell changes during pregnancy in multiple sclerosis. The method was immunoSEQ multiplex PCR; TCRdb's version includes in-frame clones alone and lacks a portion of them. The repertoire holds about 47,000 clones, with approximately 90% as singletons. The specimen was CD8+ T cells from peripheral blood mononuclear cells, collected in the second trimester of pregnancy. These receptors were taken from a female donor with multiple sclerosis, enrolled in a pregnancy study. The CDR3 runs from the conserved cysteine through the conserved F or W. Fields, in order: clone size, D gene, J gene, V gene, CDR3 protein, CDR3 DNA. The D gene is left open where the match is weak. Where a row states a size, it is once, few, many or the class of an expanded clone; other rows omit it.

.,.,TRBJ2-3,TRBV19,CASSIVGANTDTQYF,TGTGCCAGTAGTATTGTGGGAGCTAACACAGATACGCAGTATTTT
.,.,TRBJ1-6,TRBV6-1,CASKEGSYNSPLHF,TGTGCCAGCAAAGAGGGTTCCTATAATTCACCCCTCCACTTT
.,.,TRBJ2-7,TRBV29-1,CSVVSSVAYEQYF,TGCAGCGTTGTGTCCAGCGTCGCCTACGAGCAGTACTTC
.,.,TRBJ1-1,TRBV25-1,CASMGGPTEAFF,TGTGCCAGCATGGGGGGTCCCACTGAAGCTTTCTTT
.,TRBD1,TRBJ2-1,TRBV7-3,CASSLGTGLYNEQFF,TGTGCCAGCAGCTTAGGGACAGGCCTATACAATGAGCAGTTCTTC
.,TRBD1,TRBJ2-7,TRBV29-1,CSVQGQGPYEQYF,TGCAGCGTTCAAGGACAGGGCCCCTACGAGCAGTACTTC
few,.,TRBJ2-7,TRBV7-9,CASSSIDRPEQYF,TGTGCCAGCAGCTCCATCGACAGGCCCGAGCAGTACTTC
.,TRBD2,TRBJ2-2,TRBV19,CASSSGVNTGELFF,TGTGCCAGTTCGAGCGGGGTGAACACCGGGGAGCTGTTTTTT
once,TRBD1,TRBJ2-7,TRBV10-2,CASMSVGTGLYEQYF,TGCGCCAGCATGAGTGTCGGGACAGGGCTTTACGAGCAGTACTTC
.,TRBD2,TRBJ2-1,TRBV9,CASSVGSGGAHEQFF,TGTGCCAGCAGCGTAGGGAGCGGGGGGGCCCATGAGCAGTTCTTC
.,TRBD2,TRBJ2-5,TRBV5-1,CASSLTDGRGETQYF,TGCGCCAGCAGCTTAACCGACGGGAGGGGAGAGACCCAGTACTTC